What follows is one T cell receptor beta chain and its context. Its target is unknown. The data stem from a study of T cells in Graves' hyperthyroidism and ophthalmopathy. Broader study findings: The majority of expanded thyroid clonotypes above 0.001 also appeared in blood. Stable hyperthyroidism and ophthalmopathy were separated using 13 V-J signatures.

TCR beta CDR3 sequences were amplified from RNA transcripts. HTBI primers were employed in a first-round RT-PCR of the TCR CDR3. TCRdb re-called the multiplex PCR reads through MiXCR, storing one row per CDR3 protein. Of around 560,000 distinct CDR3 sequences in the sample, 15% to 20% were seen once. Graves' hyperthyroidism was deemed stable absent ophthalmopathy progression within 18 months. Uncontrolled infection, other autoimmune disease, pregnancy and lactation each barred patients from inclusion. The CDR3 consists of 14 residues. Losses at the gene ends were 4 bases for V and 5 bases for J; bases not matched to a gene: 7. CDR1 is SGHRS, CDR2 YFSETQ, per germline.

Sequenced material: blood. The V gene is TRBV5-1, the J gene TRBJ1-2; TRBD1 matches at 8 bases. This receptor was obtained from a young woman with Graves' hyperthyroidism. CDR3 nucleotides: TGCGCCAGCAGCCTGGACAGGGTTAATTATGGCTACACCTTC. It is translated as CASSLDRVNYGYTF.